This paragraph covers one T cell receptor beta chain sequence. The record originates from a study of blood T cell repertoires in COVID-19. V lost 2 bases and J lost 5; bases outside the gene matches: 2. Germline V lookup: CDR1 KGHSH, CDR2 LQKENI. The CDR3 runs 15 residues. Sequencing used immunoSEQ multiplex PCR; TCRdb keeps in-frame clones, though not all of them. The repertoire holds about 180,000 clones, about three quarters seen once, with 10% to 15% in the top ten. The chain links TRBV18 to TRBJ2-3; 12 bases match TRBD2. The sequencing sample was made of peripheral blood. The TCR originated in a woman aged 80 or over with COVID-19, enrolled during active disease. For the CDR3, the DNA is TGTGCCAGCTCACCAGGACTAGCGGGGAGAGATACGCAGTATTTT. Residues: CASSPGLAGRDTQYF. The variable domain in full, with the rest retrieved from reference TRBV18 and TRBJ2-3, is NAGVMQNPRHLVRRRGQEARLRCSPMKGHSHVYWYRQLPEEGLKFMVYLQKENIIDESGMPKERFSAEFPKEGPSILRIQQVVRGDSAAYFCASSPGLAGRDTQYFGPGTRLTVL.